Each of the 14 T cell receptor beta chains below was sequenced from the same sample in a study of T cell responses to AZD1222 COVID-19 vaccine. Sequenced by immunoSEQ multiplex PCR; TCRdb stores in-frame clones only, minus some. The repertoire consists of roughly 77,000 clones, with 90% occurring once and the leading ten covering about 5%. Sequences were derived from peripheral blood, sampled on day 0 of AZD1222 vaccination. The receptors come from an adult in good health.

The gene calls are TRBV9 and TRBJ1-2, with TRBD1 matching 11 bases. Unmatched junction bases numbered 7, after V lost 3 bases and J lost 6 bases. In germline, CDR1 is SGDLS, CDR2 YYNGEE. The CDR3 is 15 residues long. CDR3 nucleotides: TGTGCCAGCAGCGCACAGCCGGGACAGGGGGATGGCTACACCTTC. Translation: CASSAQPGQGDGYTF.

V is TRBV28 and J is TRBJ2-5; D remains unclear. V lost 2 bases and J lost 5, with 9 bases in between. The germline V gene encodes CDR1 MDHEN and CDR2 SYDVKM. The CDR3 loop spans 13 amino acids. The CDR3 coding sequence is TGTGCCAGCAGTTTACTAGGTTTGGAGACCCAGTACTTC. Protein product: CASSLLGLETQYF.

The V and J genes are TRBV5-8 and TRBJ1-1, with 9 bases fitting TRBD1. The CDR3 spans 15 residues. After removal of 4 bases from V and 5 bases from J, the junction contained 9 bases not matched to a gene. The germline CDR1 and CDR2 sequences are SGHTS and YDEGEE. The CDR3 sequence is CASSPWDRVITEAFF. In DNA form, the CDR3 reads TGTGCCAGCAGCCCTTGGGACAGGGTAATAACTGAAGCTTTCTTT. Filled out from reference TRBV5-8 and TRBJ1-1, the complete variable domain reads EAGVTQSPTHLIKTRGQQATLRCSPISGHTSVYWYQQALGLGLQFLLWYDEGEERNRGNFPPRFSGRQFPNYSSELNVNALELEDSALYLCASSPWDRVITEAFFGQGTRLTVV.

The chain uses TRBV5-1 and TRBJ1-1; weak D call: TRBD1 (6 bases). V lost 0 bases to trimming and J lost 10 bases, with 13 bases between them. The CDR3 contains 13 residues. From germline, CDR1 is SGHRS and CDR2 YFSETQ. DNA for the CDR3: TGCGCCAGCAGCTTGGTACCCGGACAGAGAGCTTTCTTT. Its protein product is CASSLVPGQRAFF.

This chain uses TRBV21-1 with TRBJ2-5; the table's D call, TRBD2, has no DNA check behind it. TRBV21-1 is assigned pseudogene status. This CDR3 region has 15 residues. CDR3 loop: CASSSHSGDQETQYF. In DNA form, the CDR3 reads TGTGCCAGCAGCTCTCATAGCGGGGACCAAGAGACCCAGTACTTC.

The gene calls are TRBV2 and TRBJ2-7; 8 bases are shared with TRBD1. There are 13 residues in the CDR3. Unmatched junction bases numbered 9, after V lost 11 bases and J lost 3 bases. From germline, CDR1 is SNHLY and CDR2 FYNNEI. In DNA, the CDR3 is TGTGCCTTCCAGGGACAGGTTTTCTACGAGCAGTACTTC. Its translation is CAFQGQVFYEQYF.

For the CDR3, the DNA is TGTGCCAGCAGTTTAGGGGAATTTAGCAATCAGCCCCAGCATTTT. Translation gives CASSLGEFSNQPQHF. This chain links TRBV28 with TRBJ1-5; D remains ambiguous. Germline-derived CDR1 and CDR2 are MDHEN and SYDVKM. Trimming took off 2 bases at V and 0 bases at J, with 8 bases between the two ends. The CDR3 runs to 15 residues.

This sequence joins TRBV14 and TRBJ1-1; D is undetermined. The ends were cut back, 2 bases at V and 5 bases at J, with 9 bases in the middle. The V gene's germline CDR1 is SGHDN and CDR2 FVKESK. The CDR3 length is 13 residues. The CDR3 sequence is CASSQQLETEAFF. CDR3 bases: TGTGCCAGCAGCCAACAGTTAGAGACTGAAGCTTTCTTT.

Notes on this clone: This sample includes further DNA sequences coding for the same CDR3. The V call is TRBV5-4, the J call TRBJ2-2; no reliable D call. Trimming left V 3 bases short and J 3 bases short, with 3 bases between. CDR3 length: 12 residues. In germline, CDR1 is SGHNT, CDR2 YYREEE (reference sequence). The CDR3 loop reads CASSSYTGELFF. The CDR3 bases are TGTGCCAGCAGCTCCTACACCGGGGAGCTGTTTTTT.

V and J are TRBV6-6 and TRBJ2-7; TRBD2 matches 9 bases. There are 16 residues in the CDR3. The germline V gene has CDR1 MNHNY and CDR2 SVGAGI (reference sequence). The J segment lost 0 bases and the V segment lost 2 bases, leaving 5 bases of the junction unmatched. The CDR3 DNA sequence: TGTGCCAGCAGTTACGGGGTTAGCGGGGGCTCCTACGAGCAGTACTTC. It yields the protein CASSYGVSGGSYEQYF.

The gene calls are TRBV9 and TRBJ2-1; the match to TRBD1 covers 10 bases. This CDR3 region has 15 residues. CDR1 SGDLS and CDR2 YYNGEE come from the germline V gene. The V segment lost 4 bases and the J segment 5 bases; nucleotides outside the gene matches: 6. The CDR3 loop is CASSPWTGGDNEQFF. In DNA form, the CDR3 reads TGTGCCAGCAGCCCCTGGACAGGGGGGGACAATGAGCAGTTCTTC.

This chain connects TRBV6-5 to TRBJ1-6; 11 bases agree with TRBD1. This CDR3 contains 15 residues. V shed 8 bases and J 9 bases; nucleotides not matched to a gene: 9. The germline V gene has CDR1 MNHEY and CDR2 SVGAGI. The DNA of the CDR3 is TGTGCCAGCCGCCTCCCCGGGACAGGGGGTTCACCCCTCCACTTT. This encodes CASRLPGTGGSPLHF.

This clone was picked up a small number of times. This rearrangement joins TRBV2 to TRBJ2-1; D is possibly TRBD2 (6 bases). V was pared by 4 bases and J by 9 bases, with 13 bases between. The CDR3 is made up of 13 amino acids. Germline-derived CDR1 and CDR2 are SNHLY and FYNNEI. DNA for the CDR3: TGTGCCAGCAGTGCAAGACTAGATTTTGAGCAGTTCTTC. This sequence encodes CASSARLDFEQFF. Supplemented by reference TRBV2 and TRBJ2-1, the full variable domain reads EPEVTQTPSHQVTQMGQEVILRCVPISNHLYFYWYRQILGQKVEFLVSFYNNEISEKSEIFDDQFSVERPDGSNFTLKIRSTKLEDSAMYFCASSARLDFEQFFGPGTRLTVL.

This rearrangement joins TRBV6-6 to TRBJ2-1, with D hard to call. The V gene lost 5 bases and the J gene lost 6 bases, with 20 bases spanning the gap. Per the germline V gene, CDR1 is MNHNY and CDR2 is SVGAGI (reference sequence). The CDR3 runs to 16 residues. CDR3 sequence: CASSPPTSSLSNEQFF. The CDR3 DNA follows: TGTGCCAGCAGTCCACCGACCTCAAGCCTCTCCAATGAGCAGTTCTTC.